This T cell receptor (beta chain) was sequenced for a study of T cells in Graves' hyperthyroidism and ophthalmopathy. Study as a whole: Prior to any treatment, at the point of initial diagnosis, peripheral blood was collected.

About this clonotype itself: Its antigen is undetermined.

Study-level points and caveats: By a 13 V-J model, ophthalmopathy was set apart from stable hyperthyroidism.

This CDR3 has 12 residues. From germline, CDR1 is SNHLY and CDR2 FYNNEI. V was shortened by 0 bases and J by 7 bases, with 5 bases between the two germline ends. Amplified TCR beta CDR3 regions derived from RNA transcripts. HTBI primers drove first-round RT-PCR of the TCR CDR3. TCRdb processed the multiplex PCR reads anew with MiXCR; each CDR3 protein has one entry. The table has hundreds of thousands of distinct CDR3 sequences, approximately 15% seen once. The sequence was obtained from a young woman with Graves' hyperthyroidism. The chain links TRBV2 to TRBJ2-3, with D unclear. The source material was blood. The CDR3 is CASSEARNTQYF. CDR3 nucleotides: TGTGCCAGCAGTGAAGCGAGGAATACGCAGTATTTT.